The next 32 T cell receptor beta chains were all read from a single sample in a study of cytotoxic CD8 clonotypes in ibrutinib-treated CLL. Repertoires were generated with immunoSEQ multiplex PCR, while TCRdb's copy carries only in-frame clones and drops some. The repertoire includes about 130,000 clones, around three quarters of them detected once, and around 13% sits in the top ten. The sample here was PBMCs, taken after 12 months of ibrutinib treatment. These receptors all come from a human donor with chronic lymphocytic leukemia.

This clone was seen a few times. The chain joins TRBV6-5 to TRBJ2-7; D unclear. The CDR3 spans 14 residues. Between the trimmed V and J ends, which lost 0 bases and 2 bases, there was a span of 8 bases. The germline V gene encodes CDR1 MNHEY and CDR2 SVGAGI. The CDR3 loop is CASSYSALAYEQYF. In DNA, the CDR3 is TGTGCCAGCAGTTACTCGGCACTGGCCTACGAGCAGTACTTC.

The chain combines TRBV5-6 with TRBJ2-7, with 9 bases lining up with TRBD1. The CDR3 consists of 14 residues. Germline loops: CDR1 SGHDT, CDR2 YYEEEE. Germline trimming cut 4 bases from V and 5 bases from J; bases unmatched to any gene: 7. This chain's CDR3 is CASSRGTGFNEQYF. The CDR3 DNA is TGTGCCAGCAGCCGCGGGACAGGGTTTAACGAGCAGTACTTC.

The chain combines TRBV27 with TRBJ2-1; D not resolved. V lost 1 base, J lost 0 bases, and 10 bases lay in between. The CDR3 runs 16 residues. CDR1 is MNHEY and CDR2 is SMNVEV in the germline V gene (reference sequence). This chain's CDR3 is CASSLLSRVSYNEQFF. CDR3 coding DNA: TGTGCCAGCAGTTTATTGAGCCGCGTCTCCTACAATGAGCAGTTCTTC.

The chain combines TRBV2 with TRBJ1-5; the match to TRBD1 covers 11 bases. The V gene's germline CDR1 is SNHLY and CDR2 FYNNEI. V dropped 7 bases and J dropped 3; count of bases not matched to a gene: 5. CDR3 size: 15 residues. CDR3 nucleotides: TGTGCCAGCACTTGGGACAGGGGGAACAATCAGCCCCAGCATTTT. This sequence encodes CASTWDRGNNQPQHF.

This clone is medium-sized. The rearrangement links TRBV30 to TRBJ2-7; TRBD2 matches at 10 bases. CDR1 and CDR2 (germline): GTSNPN, SVGIG (reference sequence). With V trimmed by 1 base and J by 2 bases, 8 bases remained unmatched. This CDR3 contains 16 residues. CDR3 in amino acids: CAWSGGTSVTTYEQYF. CDR3 DNA: TGTGCCTGGAGTGGGGGGACTAGCGTAACAACCTACGAGCAGTACTTC.

The V call is TRBV5-6, the J call TRBJ1-1, with 11 nucleotides matching TRBD1. Germline CDR1 SGHDT, CDR2 YYEEEE. There are 15 residues in the CDR3. After removal of 4 bases from V and 7 bases from J, the junction contained 9 bases not matched to a gene. In nucleotides, the CDR3 is TGTGCCAGCAGCACGGGGACAGGGGGAGGAAGTGAAGCTTTCTTT. It translates to CASSTGTGGGSEAFF.

CDR3 loop: CASSFLAGITDTQYF. DNA for the CDR3: TGTGCCAGCAGTTTCCTGGCGGGGATCACAGATACGCAGTATTTT. J is TRBJ2-3 and V is TRBV27; D may be TRBD2 (6 bases). Germline V gene data show CDR1 as MNHEY and CDR2 as SMNVEV (reference sequence). The CDR3 spans 15 residues. V gave up 3 bases and J gave up 2 bases, with 12 bases separating them.

This clone has just one count. J is TRBJ2-7 and V is TRBV7-2; D may be TRBD2 (5 bases). The length of the CDR3 is 15 residues. The ends were cut back, 3 bases at V and 4 bases at J, with 16 bases in the middle. Germline V CDR1 and CDR2: SGHTA, FQGNSA. The CDR3 is CASSFFRTPEYEQYF. CDR3 in DNA: TGTGCCAGCAGCTTCTTTCGGACTCCAGAATACGAGCAGTACTTC. Together with reference TRBV7-2 and TRBJ2-7, the CDR3 gives the full variable domain: GAGVSQSPSNKVTEKGKDVELRCDPISGHTALYWYRQSLGQGLEFLIYFQGNSAPDKSGLPSDRFSAERTGGSVSTLTIQRTQQEDSAVYLCASSFFRTPEYEQYFGPGTRLTVT.

This clone was recorded once. The chain carries TRBV10-1 and TRBJ2-1; 9 nucleotides match TRBD2. The germline CDR1 and CDR2 sequences are WNHNN and SYGVQD (reference sequence). This CDR3 region has 17 residues. V trimming: 0 bases; J trimming: 4 bases; junction bases outside the gene matches: 7. Here the CDR3 DNA reads TGCGCCAGCAGTGAGTCGGCTAGCGGGGATCTGTACAATGAGCAGTTCTTC. Amino acid sequence: CASSESASGDLYNEQFF.

The gene calls are TRBV20-1 and TRBJ2-1; D uncertain. The CDR3 totals 10 residues. Germline CDR1 is DFQATT and CDR2 is SNEGSKA (reference sequence). The V end was cut by 3 bases, the J end by 9 bases, with 6 bases between. The CDR3 reads CSASVGEQFF. Here the CDR3 DNA reads TGCAGTGCTAGCGTCGGTGAGCAGTTCTTC.

The rearrangement joins TRBV2 to TRBJ2-5; either TRBD1 or TRBD2 may fit D (5 bases each). This CDR3 is built from 16 residues. Germline CDR1 SNHLY, CDR2 FYNNEI. Trimming pared 1 base from V and 5 bases from J, leaving 17 bases between. The CDR3 here is CASSEGGWVLRETQYF. CDR3 in DNA: TGTGCCAGCAGTGAAGGGGGGTGGGTATTGCGGGAGACCCAGTACTTC.

The chain links TRBV19 to TRBJ2-1; 12 nucleotides agree with TRBD2. This CDR3 has 14 residues. Germline CDR1 and CDR2: LNHDA and SQIVND (reference sequence). Trimming removed 6 bases from V and 4 bases from J; junction bases left unmatched: 1. CDR3 nucleotide sequence: TGTGCCAGTAGCCTAGCGGGAGGGTACAATGAGCAGTTCTTC. Translated, it gives CASSLAGGYNEQFF.

The J gene is TRBJ2-1, the V gene TRBV25-1; weak D call: TRBD1 (5 bases). The germline V and J ends were trimmed by 3 bases and 3 bases, with 18 bases remaining between them. The CDR3 is made up of 17 amino acids. CDR1 MGHDK and CDR2 SYGVNS come from the germline V gene. The CDR3 region is CASSEGPTLADYNEQFF. CDR3 DNA: TGTGCCAGCAGTGAGGGGCCCACTTTGGCTGACTACAATGAGCAGTTCTTC.

This clone has only a few counts. This chain uses TRBV11-3 with TRBJ2-1, with D unclear. Germline-derived CDR1 and CDR2 are SGHNT and YENEEA. The CDR3 contains 13 residues. Trimming removed 3 bases at V and 7 bases at J, with 10 bases between. CDR3 sequence (DNA): TGTGCCAGCAGCTTTAGGGCCTGGAATGAGCAGTTCTTC. It encodes CASSFRAWNEQFF.

J is TRBJ2-2 and V is TRBV7-3; no definite D call. Trimming cost V 4 bases and J 0 bases, with 3 bases left between them. Looked up from germline, CDR1 is SGHTA and CDR2 is FQGTGA. CDR3 length: 13 residues. The CDR3 spells CASSSSNTGELFF. The CDR3 DNA follows: TGTGCCAGCAGCTCATCGAACACCGGGGAGCTGTTTTTT.

The chain carries TRBV7-9 and TRBJ2-2; 7 bases are shared with TRBD1. The CDR3 runs to 16 residues. Germline CDR1 and CDR2: SEHNR and FQNEAQ (reference sequence). With V trimmed by 5 bases and J by 4 bases, 10 bases remained unmatched. The CDR3 loop is CASSRIGTVGTGELFF. The CDR3, as DNA: TGTGCCAGCAGCCGAATTGGGACAGTCGGCACCGGGGAGCTGTTTTTT.

The rearrangement joins TRBV30 to TRBJ1-5; D remains unclear. V lost 3 bases and J lost 0, with 12 bases in between. Germline CDR1 and CDR2: GTSNPN and SVGIG (reference sequence). This CDR3 spans 15 amino acids. The CDR3: CAWSRPPGSNQPQHF. CDR3 nucleotides: TGTGCCTGGAGCCGGCCCCCGGGTAGCAATCAGCCCCAGCATTTT.

J is TRBJ2-7 and V is TRBV11-2, with D perhaps matching TRBD1 or TRBD2 (6 bases each). V shed 4 bases and J shed 6 bases, with 10 bases lying between them. CDR1 and CDR2 from the germline V gene are SGHAT and FQNNGV. The CDR3 runs to 12 residues. The CDR3 DNA reads TGTGCCAGCAGCTGGGGGGCCAGCGAGCAGTACTTC. Translated: CASSWGASEQYF.

The chain links TRBV6-1 to TRBJ2-5; maybe TRBD1 (7 bases). Germline assignment: CDR1 MNHNS and CDR2 SASEGT. Trimming shortened V by 4 bases and J by 5 bases, and 8 bases separated the two germline ends. This CDR3 has 12 amino acids. CDR3 nucleotides: TGTGCCAGCAGTGCAGGGGGGGAGACCCAGTACTTC. Translated: CASSAGGETQYF.

The V and J genes are TRBV19 and TRBJ2-7, with a possible D match to TRBD1 (6 bases). V lost 3 bases and J lost 6, with 18 bases in between. The germline V gene has CDR1 LNHDA and CDR2 SQIVND (reference sequence). The CDR3 spans 15 residues. CDR3 DNA: TGTGCCAGTAGTATGTGGGCAGGGGTCACGGGCGAGCAGTACTTC. This sequence encodes CASSMWAGVTGEQYF. Full variable domain (missing parts from reference TRBV19 and TRBJ2-7): DGGITQSPKYLFRKEGQNVTLSCEQNLNHDAMYWYRQDPGQGLRLIYYSQIVNDFQKGDIAEGYSVSREKKESFPLTVTSAQKNPTAFYLCASSMWAGVTGEQYFGPGTRLTVT.

The chain is built from TRBV5-4 and TRBJ2-3, with TRBD2 matching 7 bases. The CDR3 is 18 residues long. Trimming at V came to 4 bases and at J to 2 bases, leaving 16 bases not matched to a gene. CDR1 is SGHNT and CDR2 is YYREEE in the germline V gene (reference sequence). The CDR3 DNA sequence: TGTGCCAGCAGCCCAAGCGGGTTTAGCGGGCCTCACACAGATACGCAGTATTTT. Translating it yields CASSPSGFSGPHTDTQYF.

The chain recombines TRBV5-1 with TRBJ1-1, with 7 bases that match TRBD1. After removal of 1 base from V and 2 bases from J, the junction contained 5 bases not matched to a gene. The germline V gene has CDR1 SGHRS and CDR2 YFSETQ. The CDR3 extends over 15 amino acids. Here the CDR3 reads CASSLFGTANTEAFF. The CDR3 nucleotides read TGCGCCAGCAGCTTGTTCGGGACAGCAAACACTGAAGCTTTCTTT.

The V call is TRBV5-1, the J call TRBJ1-2, with TRBD1 as a possible D gene (5 bases). The CDR3 spans 18 residues. Deletions cut 0 bases from V and 1 base from J, with 19 bases between. Germline V gene data show CDR1 as SGHRS and CDR2 as YFSETQ. The CDR3 loop is CASSLAVLGHNDNYGYTF. Written as DNA, the CDR3 is TGCGCCAGCAGCTTGGCCGTACTTGGACATAACGATAACTATGGCTACACCTTC.

The J gene is TRBJ1-2, the V gene TRBV29-1; 10 bases agree with TRBD1. CDR1 SQVTM and CDR2 ANQGSEA come from the germline V gene. The CDR3 is made up of 15 amino acids. The V gene end was trimmed by 3 bases and the J gene end by 5 bases; junction bases not matched to a gene: 9. The CDR3 coding sequence is TGCAGCGTTGATACCCGGGACAGGGGTGGATATGGCTACACCTTC. It translates to CSVDTRDRGGYGYTF.

The chain is built from TRBV9 and TRBJ2-3; TRBD2 might be the D (6 bases). The germline V gene has CDR1 SGDLS and CDR2 YYNGEE. The CDR3 sequence is 15 residues long. V shed 0 bases and J shed 2 bases, with 10 bases lying between them. The CDR3 coding sequence is TGTGCCAGCAGCGTAGTAGGAGGGTTCACAGATACGCAGTATTTT. Its protein is CASSVVGGFTDTQYF.

This clone has only a few counts. V gene TRBV9 combines with J gene TRBJ2-2, with 7 bases matching TRBD1. V lost 3 bases and J lost 3; bases outside the gene matches: 2. The CDR3 consists of 14 residues. CDR1 is SGDLS and CDR2 is YYNGEE in the germline V gene. CDR3 in amino acids: CASSGTGDTGELFF. The CDR3 DNA reads TGTGCCAGCAGCGGAACAGGGGACACCGGGGAGCTGTTTTTT.

The chain recombines TRBV29-1 with TRBJ1-2; perhaps TRBD1 as D (6 bases). Germline V gene lookup returns CDR1 SQVTM and CDR2 ANQGSEA. The CDR3 has 13 amino acids. Trimming stripped 7 bases from V and 6 bases from J, with 18 bases between. The CDR3 DNA is TGCAGCGCCGGAGGGGGGGAACGTGATGGCTACACCTTC. Amino acids: CSAGGGERDGYTF.

This chain joins TRBV4-1 and TRBJ2-1; 9 nucleotides agree with TRBD2. Germline V gene lookup returns CDR1 MGHRA and CDR2 YSYEKL. CDR3 size: 16 residues. Trimming cost V 0 bases and J 3 bases; bases outside gene matches: 3. The CDR3 loop reads CASSQDLAGVYNEQFF. The CDR3, as DNA: TGCGCCAGCAGCCAAGATTTAGCGGGAGTCTACAATGAGCAGTTCTTC.

The chain is built from TRBV4-2 and TRBJ2-3; 7 bases map to TRBD2. V was clipped by 6 bases and J by 4 bases; unmatched bases: 7. In germline, CDR1 is LGHNA, CDR2 YNFKEQ. This CDR3 has 14 amino acids. The CDR3 nucleotides read TGTGCCAGCAGACAGACTAGCTTTCCAGATACGCAGTATTTT. It specifies CASRQTSFPDTQYF.

The genes are TRBV5-1 and TRBJ2-5; D is possibly TRBD2 (6 bases). The CDR3 has 15 amino acids. The V end was cut by 0 bases, the J end by 4 bases, with 13 bases between. Germline CDR1 SGHRS, CDR2 YFSETQ. This CDR3 is CASSLDTGVGETQYF. CDR3 nucleotide sequence: TGCGCCAGCAGCTTGGATACGGGAGTGGGAGAGACCCAGTACTTC. The variable domain in full, with the rest retrieved from reference TRBV5-1 and TRBJ2-5, is KAGVTQTPRYLIKTRGQQVTLSCSPISGHRSVSWYQQTPGQGLQFLFEYFSETQRNKGNFPGRFSGRQFSNSRSEMNVSTLELGDSALYLCASSLDTGVGETQYFGPGTRLLVL.

This clone was seen once. This chain uses TRBV15 with TRBJ2-5, with TRBD1 matching over 9 bases. V lost 3 bases, J lost 5 bases, and 16 bases stayed unmatched. The CDR3 has 18 amino acids. The germline gives CDR1 LNHNV, CDR2 YYDKDF (reference sequence). The CDR3 DNA sequence: TGTGCCACCAGCAGGACGTATCTGAACAGGGGGCGCGGGGAGACCCAGTACTTC. Translating it yields CATSRTYLNRGRGETQYF.

The rearrangement links TRBV19 to TRBJ2-3; perhaps TRBD1 as D (6 bases). The V end was cut by 7 bases, the J end by 2 bases, with 13 bases between. CDR1 is LNHDA and CDR2 is SQIVND in the germline V gene (reference sequence). The CDR3 extends over 14 amino acids. CDR3 DNA: TGTGCCAGTAACAGGGTGGGGGCCACAGATACGCAGTATTTT. This sequence encodes CASNRVGATDTQYF.